The present T cell receptor beta chain was sequenced within a study of blood T cell repertoires in COVID-19. Study-wide context: Sites in the United States, Italy and Spain provided acute and convalescent COVID-19 samples. In each case, the material was cDNA or gDNA derived from T cells, B-cell-depleted T cells, or PBMCs.

Germline lookup yields CDR1 SGHKS and CDR2 YYEKEE (reference sequence). The CDR3 totals 13 residues. V was shortened by 3 bases and J by 6 bases, with 10 bases between the two germline ends. In the original analysis: Using reference gene primer amplification, nucleated cell counts were estimated. The repertoire was sequenced with immunoSEQ multiplex PCR; TCRdb's copy has only in-frame clones and lacks some. The V and J calls and clone size are taken from that table; D and trimming were inferred from the DNA. The sample lists about 160,000 clones, roughly 83% occurring once. This rearrangement joins TRBV5-5 to TRBJ2-1; no firm D call. The TCR was taken from a woman aged 55-70 years with acute or convalescent COVID-19. The sequenced sample was peripheral blood. The CDR3 region has the DNA TGTGCCAGCAGCTCGTCAACGGGCAATGAGCAGTTCTTC. It codes for CASSSSTGNEQFF.